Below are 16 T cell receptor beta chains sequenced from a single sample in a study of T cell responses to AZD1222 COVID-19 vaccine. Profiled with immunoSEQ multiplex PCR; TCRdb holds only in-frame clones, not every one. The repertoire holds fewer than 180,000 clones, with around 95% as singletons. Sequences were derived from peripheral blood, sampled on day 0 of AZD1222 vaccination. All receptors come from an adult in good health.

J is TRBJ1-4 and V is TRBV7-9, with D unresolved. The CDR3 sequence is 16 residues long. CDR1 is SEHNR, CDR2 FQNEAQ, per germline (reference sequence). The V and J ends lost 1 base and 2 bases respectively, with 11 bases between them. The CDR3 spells CASSLVVGRTNEKLFF. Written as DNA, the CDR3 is TGTGCCAGCAGCTTAGTGGTGGGCAGGACTAATGAAAAACTGTTTTTT.

Here the CDR3 reads CASSSGGYGYTF. In DNA, the CDR3 is TGTGCCAGCAGTTCGGGGGGGTATGGCTACACCTTC. This chain uses TRBV6-5 with TRBJ1-2; TRBD1 is a possible D gene (5 bases). Per germline, CDR1 MNHEY and CDR2 SVGAGI. The CDR3 runs to 12 residues. Trimming took off 4 bases at V and 5 bases at J, with 8 bases between the two ends.

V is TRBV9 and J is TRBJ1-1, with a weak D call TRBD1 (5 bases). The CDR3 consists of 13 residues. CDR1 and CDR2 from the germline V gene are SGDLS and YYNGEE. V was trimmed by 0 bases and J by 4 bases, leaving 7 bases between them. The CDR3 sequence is CASSVDRTTEAFF. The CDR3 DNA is TGTGCCAGCAGCGTAGACAGGACCACTGAAGCTTTCTTT.

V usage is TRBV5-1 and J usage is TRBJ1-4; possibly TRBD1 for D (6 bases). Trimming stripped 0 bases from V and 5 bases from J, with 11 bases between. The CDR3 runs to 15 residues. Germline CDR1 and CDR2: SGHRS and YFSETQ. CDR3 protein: CASSLDRATNEKLFF. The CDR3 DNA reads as TGCGCCAGCAGCTTGGACAGGGCGACGAATGAAAAACTGTTTTTT.

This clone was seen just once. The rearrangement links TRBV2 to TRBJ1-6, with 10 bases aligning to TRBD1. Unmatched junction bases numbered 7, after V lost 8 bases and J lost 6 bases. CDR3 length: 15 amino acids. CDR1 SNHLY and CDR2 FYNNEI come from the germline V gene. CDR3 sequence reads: CASADRDRGNSPLHF. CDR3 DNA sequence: TGTGCCAGCGCCGACCGGGACAGGGGTAATTCACCCCTCCACTTT.

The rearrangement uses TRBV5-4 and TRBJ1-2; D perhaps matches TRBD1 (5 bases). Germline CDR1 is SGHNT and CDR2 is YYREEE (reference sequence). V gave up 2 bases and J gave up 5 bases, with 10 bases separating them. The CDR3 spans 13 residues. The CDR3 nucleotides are TGTGCCAGCAGCTTAGGGACTGAGTATGGCTACACCTTC. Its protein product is CASSLGTEYGYTF.

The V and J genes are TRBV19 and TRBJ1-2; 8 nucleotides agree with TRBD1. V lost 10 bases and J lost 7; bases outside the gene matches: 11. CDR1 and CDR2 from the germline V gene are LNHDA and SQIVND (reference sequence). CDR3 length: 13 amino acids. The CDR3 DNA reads TGTGCCACCCAACAGGCGACAGGGGTTGGCTACACCTTC. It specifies CATQQATGVGYTF.

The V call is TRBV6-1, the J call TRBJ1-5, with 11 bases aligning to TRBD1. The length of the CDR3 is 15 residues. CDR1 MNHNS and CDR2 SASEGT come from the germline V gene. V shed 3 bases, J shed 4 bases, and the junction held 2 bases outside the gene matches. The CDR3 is CASSEGQGGNQPQHF. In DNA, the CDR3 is TGTGCCAGCAGTGAGGGACAGGGGGGTAATCAGCCCCAGCATTTT.

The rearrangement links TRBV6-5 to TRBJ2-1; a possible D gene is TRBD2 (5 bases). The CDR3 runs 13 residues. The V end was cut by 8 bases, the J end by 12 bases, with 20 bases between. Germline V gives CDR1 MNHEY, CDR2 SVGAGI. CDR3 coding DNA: TGTGCCAGCGCCGAAGGCGGGCGGACCAGGCAGTTCTTC. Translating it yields CASAEGGRTRQFF.

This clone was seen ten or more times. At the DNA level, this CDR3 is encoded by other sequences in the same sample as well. This CDR3 is CASSDRDNTEAFF. CDR3 DNA sequence: TGTGCCAGCAGTGACCGGGACAACACTGAAGCTTTCTTT. The rearrangement links TRBV6-4 to TRBJ1-1, with D possibly matching TRBD1 (5 bases). V was pared by 2 bases and J by 2 bases, with 6 bases between. Germline assignment: CDR1 MRHNA and CDR2 SNTAGT. The CDR3 covers 13 residues.

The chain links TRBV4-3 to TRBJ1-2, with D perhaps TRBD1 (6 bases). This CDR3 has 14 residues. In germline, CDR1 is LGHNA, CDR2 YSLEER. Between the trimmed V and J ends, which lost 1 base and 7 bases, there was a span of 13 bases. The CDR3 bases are TGCGCCAGCAGCCAAGCCATAGGGGGGGGTGGCTACACCTTC. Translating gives CASSQAIGGGGYTF.

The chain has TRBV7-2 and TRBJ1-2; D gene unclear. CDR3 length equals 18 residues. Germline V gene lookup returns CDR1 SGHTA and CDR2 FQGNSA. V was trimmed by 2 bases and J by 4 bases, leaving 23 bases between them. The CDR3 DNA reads TGTGCCAGCAGCTTACTATCGGTCCCCCGTGTCGTGAGCTATGGCTACACCTTC. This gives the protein CASSLLSVPRVVSYGYTF.

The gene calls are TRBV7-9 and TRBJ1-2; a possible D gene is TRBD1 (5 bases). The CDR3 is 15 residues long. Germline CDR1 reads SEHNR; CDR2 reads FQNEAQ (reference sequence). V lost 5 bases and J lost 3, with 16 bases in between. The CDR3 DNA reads TGTGCCAGCAGCCTAACCTTGCTGGGGCACTATGGCTACACCTTC. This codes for CASSLTLLGHYGYTF.

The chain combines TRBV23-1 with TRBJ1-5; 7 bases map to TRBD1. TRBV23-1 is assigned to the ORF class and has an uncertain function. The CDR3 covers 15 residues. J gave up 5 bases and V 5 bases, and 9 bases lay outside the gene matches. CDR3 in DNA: TGCGCCAGCAGTTACAGGGGTGGGGATGATCAGCCCCAGCATTTT. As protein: CASSYRGGDDQPQHF.

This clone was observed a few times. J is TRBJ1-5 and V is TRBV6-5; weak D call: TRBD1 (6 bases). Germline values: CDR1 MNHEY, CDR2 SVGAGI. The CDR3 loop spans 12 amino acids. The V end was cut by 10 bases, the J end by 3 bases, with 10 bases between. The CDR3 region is CATQGPNQPQHF. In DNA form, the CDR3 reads TGTGCCACACAGGGTCCCAATCAGCCCCAGCATTTT.

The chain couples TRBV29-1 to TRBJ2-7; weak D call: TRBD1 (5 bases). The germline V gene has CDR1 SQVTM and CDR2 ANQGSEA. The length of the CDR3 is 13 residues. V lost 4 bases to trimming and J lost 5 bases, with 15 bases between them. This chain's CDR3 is CSVVAGSGDEQYV. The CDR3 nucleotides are TGCAGCGTTGTCGCAGGGTCCGGCGACGAGCAGTACGTC.